The present TCR beta chain was sequenced within a study of cytomegalovirus exposure and HLA in healthy donors. General study results and limits: The study recorded over 150 TCR beta chains that were cytomegalovirus-associated.

All the people who gave samples were healthy bone marrow donors. For this clone: What it recognizes is unknown.

V lost 1 base and J 0 bases, leaving 9 bases between the germline ends. CDR1 is MNHNS and CDR2 is SASEGT in the germline V gene. The CDR3 covers 15 residues. PCR involved 60 Vbeta and 13 Jbeta primers. Sequenced by immunoSEQ multiplex PCR; TCRdb stores in-frame clones only, minus some. The sample lists around 100,000 clones; approximately 70% were seen once. The receptor comes from a woman in her 30s in good health and CMV-seronegative. The V call is TRBV6-1, the J call TRBJ1-2, with no clear D. Sequencing was carried out using PBMCs. The CDR3 protein is CASSEGGRPNYGYTF. The CDR3 DNA reads TGTGCCAGCAGTGAAGGAGGTCGCCCTAACTATGGCTACACCTTC.